This T cell receptor (beta chain) derives from a study of OX40 agonist ivuxolimab in advanced cancers. Assay used: immunoSEQ multiplex PCR; TCRdb lists only in-frame clones, some missing. The table has around 34,000 clones, around four fifths seen once. Comments on this clone: This CDR3 is also generated by other DNA sequences in the sample.

Per the germline V gene, CDR1 is MNHEY and CDR2 is SMNVEV (reference sequence). V lost 3 bases and J 0 bases, leaving 6 bases between the germline ends. CDR3 length equals 13 residues. This chain joins TRBV27 and TRBJ2-7; no clear D. The sequences come from CD4+ or CD8+ T cells sorted from blood, collected in a trial of the OX40 agonist ivuxolimab. The sequence was obtained from an adult with an advanced solid tumor such as melanoma, head and neck, liver or kidney cancer. The CDR3 DNA follows: TGTGCCAGCAGTTTTCAGAGCTCCTACGAGCAGTACTTC. The encoded protein is CASSFQSSYEQYF.